The source of this T cell receptor beta chain is a study of blood T cell repertoires in COVID-19. Study at large: Acute and convalescent COVID-19 samples came from the United States, Italy and Spain. Sources were T cells, B-cell-depleted T cells, or PBMCs; the material itself was cDNA or gDNA.

Trimming removed 4 bases at V and 2 bases at J, with 10 bases between. Germline-derived CDR1 and CDR2 are SGHRS and YFSETQ. This CDR3 is built from 14 residues. Authors' analysis steps: It was from reference gene primer amplification that nucleated cell counts were estimated. Produced via immunoSEQ multiplex PCR; TCRdb's table is partial and in-frame only. D and trimming come from the DNA, and the V and J calls and clone size come from that table. This table has 40,000 to 50,000 clones, about 88% appearing once. The chain has TRBV5-1 and TRBJ1-5; no definite D call. This sequence was found in a man in his forties or fifties with active COVID-19. The sequenced sample consisted of peripheral blood. CDR3 sequence (DNA): TGCGCCAGCAGCCCTGACGGGGGCAATCAGCCCCAGCATTTT. As protein: CASSPDGGNQPQHF.